Listed below are T cell receptor beta chains from one sample, sequenced in a study of OX40 agonist ivuxolimab in advanced cancers. Repertoires were generated with immunoSEQ multiplex PCR, while TCRdb's copy carries only in-frame clones and drops some. The data show tens of thousands of clones, 65% to 85% seen once. The sample consisted of CD4+ or CD8+ T cells sorted from blood, taken in a trial of the OX40 agonist ivuxolimab. These receptor sequences come from an adult with an advanced solid tumor such as melanoma, head and neck, liver or kidney cancer. Both conserved end residues are part of each CDR3. A D gene is named only where the DNA matches it firmly. A row's size may be missing; if present it is once, few, many or a size class.

J gene | clone size | D gene | V gene | CDR3 DNA | CDR3 protein
TRBJ2-5 | . | . | TRBV6-4 | TGTGCCAGCAGTCAAAGCGGAAACCAAGAGACCCAGTACTTC | CASSQSGNQETQYF
TRBJ2-3 | . | TRBD1 | TRBV5-1 | TGCGCCAGCAGCTCAGGACAGGGAGGTACGCAGTATTTT | CASSSGQGGTQYF
TRBJ1-2 | . | . | TRBV28 | TGTGCCAGCAGTTCTAGAGGGACTCTTGATGGCTACACCTTC | CASSSRGTLDGYTF
TRBJ1-5 | . | . | TRBV5-3 | TGTGCCAGAAGCTTGTTCGGGCCGAGCAATCAGCCCCAGCATTTT | CARSLFGPSNQPQHF
TRBJ2-7 | . | . | TRBV14 | TGTGCCAGCAGCCAAGGATATTACAGTACCGAGCAGTACTTC | CASSQGYYSTEQYF
TRBJ2-1 | once | . | TRBV2 | TGTGCCAGCAGTGAATTGGGCCAGGGGGGTGAGCAGTTCTTC | CASSELGQGGEQFF
TRBJ2-1 | . | TRBD1 | TRBV9 | TGTGCCAGCAGCGTTCGACAGGGAAGACACAATGAGCAGTTCTTC | CASSVRQGRHNEQFF
TRBJ1-5 | . | . | TRBV7-9 | TGTGCCAGCAGCTTCGGTGCGGAGCCCCAGCATTTT | CASSFGAEPQHF
TRBJ2-7 | few | TRBD1 | TRBV6-6 | TGTGCCAGCAGTTACGGGACAGGGGGCTACGAGCAGTACTTC | CASSYGTGGYEQYF
TRBJ2-5 | . | TRBD1 | TRBV5-1 | TGCGCCAGCAGCTTCTCGACAGGGCCACGATTTGGAGAGACCCAGTACTTC | CASSFSTGPRFGETQYF
TRBJ1-6 | . | TRBD1 | TRBV5-1 | TGCGCCAGCAGCTTGGCCGGGGACAGGGGCTCACCCCTCCACTTT | CASSLAGDRGSPLHF
TRBJ2-3 | . | . | TRBV7-2 | TGTGCCAGCAGCTCGACTAGTAATACGAAGTATTTT | CASSSTSNTKYF
TRBJ2-3 | . | . | TRBV11-2 | TGTGCCAGCAGCTTAGTTCCAGGGACAGATACGCAGTATTTT | CASSLVPGTDTQYF
TRBJ1-4 | . | TRBD1 | TRBV19 | TGTGCCAGTAGTATAAACAGGGGTGTGGGTGCAACTAATGAAAAACTGTTTTTT | CASSINRGVGATNEKLFF
TRBJ2-7 | . | . | TRBV5-1 | TGCGCCAGCAGGTACGGACTGGCCGGGTACGAGCAGTACTTC | CASRYGLAGYEQYF
TRBJ1-2 | few | TRBD1 | TRBV7-9 | TGTGCCAGCAGCGCGTCGGACAGGGTGGGCTATGGCTACACCTTC | CASSASDRVGYGYTF
TRBJ1-6 | few | . | TRBV19 | TGTGCCAGTAAAGGGACCGACAATTCACCCCTCCACTTT | CASKGTDNSPLHF
TRBJ1-3 | . | . | TRBV10-3 | TGTGCCATCAGGAGGGAGACTGGAAACACCATATATTTT | CAIRRETGNTIYF
TRBJ2-2 | few | . | TRBV6-4 | TGTGCCAGCAGTGACTCGATGTCTAGCCACACCGGGGAGCTGTTTTTT | CASSDSMSSHTGELFF
TRBJ2-5 | few | . | TRBV30 | TGTGCCTGGAGCCAAGCGAGAGACCAAGAGACCCAGTACTTC | CAWSQARDQETQYF
TRBJ2-2 | . | TRBD2 | TRBV11-2 | TGTGCCAGCAGCTCTCCCGGGAGGGCAGGAACCGGGGAGCTGTTTTTT | CASSSPGRAGTGELFF
TRBJ1-2 | . | . | TRBV6-6 | TGTGCCAGCAGTCGACTGGAAGCTAACTATGGCTACACCTTC | CASSRLEANYGYTF
TRBJ2-3 | . | . | TRBV5-1 | TGCGCCAGCAGCTTGGCCAGAGATACGCAGTATTTT | CASSLARDTQYF
TRBJ1-1 | few | . | TRBV27 | TGTGCCAGCAGTGGTAATATGAACACTGAAGCTTTCTTT | CASSGNMNTEAFF
TRBJ2-7 | . | . | TRBV7-8 | TGTGCCAGCTCCGTCTGGGGGGCGGGAGAAGACGAGCAGTACTTC | CASSVWGAGEDEQYF
TRBJ1-2 | . | . | TRBV6-6 | TGTGCCAGCAGTTATGGTGGACAGCCTTATGGCTACACCTTC | CASSYGGQPYGYTF
TRBJ1-1 | . | . | TRBV6-6 | TGTGCCAGCAGTTACTCGGGAGGGAAAGCTTTCTTT | CASSYSGGKAFF
TRBJ2-5 | . | TRBD1 | TRBV29-1 | TGCAGCGTAACCGAGGGGACAGGGGCCGGGGAGACCCAGTACTTC | CSVTEGTGAGETQYF
TRBJ1-2 | . | TRBD1 | TRBV29-1 | TGCAGCGTTACCGGGACAGGGGGCTTTGGGTATGGCTACACCTTC | CSVTGTGGFGYGYTF
TRBJ2-1 | . | . | TRBV7-9 | TGTGCCAGCAGCTTAGAGGGAGTTCACAATGAGCAGTTCTTC | CASSLEGVHNEQFF
TRBJ2-3 | . | TRBD1 | TRBV19 | TGTGCCGTGGCCGACAGGGGAACAGATACGCAGTATTTT | CAVADRGTDTQYF
TRBJ2-2 | . | TRBD2 | TRBV7-9 | TGTGCCAGCACACGCCTGGGACTAGCGGGAGTTCGGACCGGGGAGCTGTTTTTT | CASTRLGLAGVRTGELFF
TRBJ2-3 | . | . | TRBV7-8 | TGTGCCAGCAGCTTGGTAGCAGATACGCAGTATTTT | CASSLVADTQYF
TRBJ1-3 | . | . | TRBV10-3 | TGTGCCATTACCCAAGGGGACTCTGGAAACACCATATATTTT | CAITQGDSGNTIYF
TRBJ2-1 | . | . | TRBV2 | TGTGCCAGCAGTGGAGGACGGCTCTACAATGAGCAGTTCTTC | CASSGGRLYNEQFF
TRBJ2-7 | . | . | TRBV4-1 | TGCGCCAGCAGCCAAGGTATTTCCCCCCCGAAAACCTACGAGCAGTACTTC | CASSQGISPPKTYEQYF
TRBJ1-1 | . | . | TRBV6-5 | TGTGCCAGCAGTTACTCTCAGGGGAGGACTGAAGCTTTCTTT | CASSYSQGRTEAFF
TRBJ2-3 | . | TRBD2 | TRBV18 | TGTGCCAGCTCACCTCGTAGCGGGAGCGGCACAGATACGCAGTATTTT | CASSPRSGSGTDTQYF
TRBJ2-5 | . | TRBD1 | TRBV6-1 | TGTGCCAGCAGTGGGACAGGGGGGCGACGGCGAGAGACCCAGTACTTC | CASSGTGGRRRETQYF
TRBJ1-1 | . | . | TRBV25-1 | TGTGCCAGCAGTGATTCGCGGGGGGCGAGGACTGAAGCTTTCTTT | CASSDSRGARTEAFF